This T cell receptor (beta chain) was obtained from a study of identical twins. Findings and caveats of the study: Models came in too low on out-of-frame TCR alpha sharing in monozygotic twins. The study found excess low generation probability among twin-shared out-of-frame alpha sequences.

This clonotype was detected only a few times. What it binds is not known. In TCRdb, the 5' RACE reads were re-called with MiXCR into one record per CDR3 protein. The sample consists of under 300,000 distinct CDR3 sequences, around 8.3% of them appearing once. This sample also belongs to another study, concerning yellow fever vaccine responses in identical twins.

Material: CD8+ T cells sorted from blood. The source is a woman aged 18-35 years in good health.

DNA for the CDR3: TGTGCCAGCAGCCAAGAAGGAGGATGGTCCAATCAGCCCCAGCATTTT. It codes for CASSQEGGWSNQPQHF. The chain couples TRBV4-2 to TRBJ1-5; no reliable D call. The V gene lost 0 bases and the J gene lost 3 bases, with 12 bases spanning the gap. There are 16 residues in the CDR3. Germline CDR1 LGHNA, CDR2 YNFKEQ.